Listed below are T cell receptor beta chains from one sample, sequenced in a study of CD8 T cells in ankylosing spondylitis. TCRdb re-derived calls from the 5' RACE reads in MiXCR, one entry per CDR3 protein. The sample has 210,000 or so distinct CDR3 sequences, 8.2% seen once. Material: blood, either unsorted or a sorted T cell fraction (not recorded which). These receptors were obtained from a female donor with ankylosing spondylitis or in good health (not recorded which). The CDR3 runs from the conserved cysteine through the conserved F or W. D genes are given only for firm matches. Rows give clone size only sometimes, using once, few, many, or a class for an expanded clone.

CDR3 DNA | CDR3 protein | clone size | J gene | D gene | V gene
TGTGCCAGCAGCCCGCTAGGACTGACCTCTGGAAACACCATATATTTT | CASSPLGLTSGNTIYF | few | TRBJ1-3 | - | TRBV7-9
TGTGCCATCAGTGACCCCGGAACAGGGTCTTTTAACTATGGCTACACCTTC | CAISDPGTGSFNYGYTF | many | TRBJ1-2 | - | TRBV10-3
TGCGCCAGCAGCGGCGGACAGTCCCCCGAGCAGTACTTC | CASSGGQSPEQYF | many | TRBJ2-7 | - | TRBV4-1
TGCAGTGCTAGACCGGGACAGGAGGGTTCACCCCTCCACTTT | CSARPGQEGSPLHF | many | TRBJ1-6 | TRBD1 | TRBV20-1
TGCGCCAGCAGCTCTCCCCAGGGGGCCAGGGAGACCCAGTACTTC | CASSSPQGARETQYF | many | TRBJ2-5 | TRBD1 | TRBV5-1
TGCAGTGCTAGAGATGAATGGGGCTCTGGGGCCAACGTCCTGACTTTC | CSARDEWGSGANVLTF | few | TRBJ2-6 | - | TRBV20-1
TGTGCCAGCAGCTTAGCTTACGGGACAGGACTAAACTATGGCTACACCTTC | CASSLAYGTGLNYGYTF | many | TRBJ1-2 | TRBD1 | TRBV7-2
TGTGCCAGCAGCTTAGATCTAGCGGGAGTCGGCAACGAGCAGTACTTC | CASSLDLAGVGNEQYF | many | TRBJ2-7 | TRBD2 | TRBV7-8
TGTGCCAGCAGCGCGGGTAGCGGCTCCTACGAGCAGTACTTC | CASSAGSGSYEQYF | many | TRBJ2-7 | - | TRBV9
TGCAGCGTTTCCACACCGAATCAGCCCCAGCATTTT | CSVSTPNQPQHF | many | TRBJ1-5 | - | TRBV29-1
TGCGCCAGCAGCCCAGGGGCTATCTCTGGAAACACCATATATTTT | CASSPGAISGNTIYF | many | TRBJ1-3 | - | TRBV5-1
TGCAGTGCCCCCACAGACGGGCATAGCAATCAGCCCCAGCATTTT | CSAPTDGHSNQPQHF | many | TRBJ1-5 | - | TRBV20-1
TGTGCCAGCAGCGATCCCCCGACAGGGCCCCTGGGGGGCTACACCTTC | CASSDPPTGPLGGYTF | - | TRBJ1-2 | TRBD1 | TRBV28
TGCGCCAGCAGTTCTGGGAATAGGGGGGCAGATACGCAGTATTTT | CASSSGNRGADTQYF | - | TRBJ2-3 | - | TRBV23-1
TGTGCCAGCAGTTTAATCCAGCGGGAGAACACTGAAGCTTTCTTT | CASSLIQRENTEAFF | many | TRBJ1-1 | - | TRBV12-3/TRBV12-4
TGCAGTGCTAGAGGGACCTTTTCTCCAGATACGCAGTATTTT | CSARGTFSPDTQYF | many | TRBJ2-3 | - | TRBV20-1
TGTGCCAGCAGCCAAGATGGGCTAGCGGGAAATACCGAGCAGTACTTC | CASSQDGLAGNTEQYF | many | TRBJ2-7 | TRBD2 | TRBV3-1
TGTGCCATCAGAGCGTCGGGACAGGGAGAGACCCAGTACTTC | CAIRASGQGETQYF | many | TRBJ2-5 | TRBD1 | TRBV10-3
TGTGCCAGCAGTTACTCACAGCGCGGCTACACCTTC | CASSYSQRGYTF | many | TRBJ1-2 | - | TRBV12-3/TRBV12-4
TGTGCCAGCAGCCAATACTACGAGCAGTACTTC | CASSQYYEQYF | many | TRBJ2-7 | - | TRBV14
TGTGCCAGCAGCTTAGGGACCTTAGAGACCCAGTACTTC | CASSLGTLETQYF | - | TRBJ2-5 | - | TRBV7-2
TGCGCCAGCAGCCCAACAGTCCCGCCCTACACTGAAGCTTTCTTT | CASSPTVPPYTEAFF | many | TRBJ1-1 | - | TRBV4-3
TGCGCCAGCAGCCAAGGGTCGAATTCACAAGAGACCCAGTACTTC | CASSQGSNSQETQYF | many | TRBJ2-5 | - | TRBV4-3
TGCGCCAGCAGCCAAGACCCAGCCGGAGGGGTCGGGGAGCTGTTTTTT | CASSQDPAGGVGELFF | many | TRBJ2-2 | - | TRBV4-1
TGTGCCTGGAGTGCGGGGAGCAATCAGCCCCAGCATTTT | CAWSAGSNQPQHF | many | TRBJ1-5 | - | TRBV30
TGTGCCAGCAGCTTAGCCTCAACAGTGCAAGAGACCCAGTACTTC | CASSLASTVQETQYF | many | TRBJ2-5 | - | TRBV11-2
TGTGCCAGTAGTGCGACCGTAGGAGATACCCAGTACTTC | CASSATVGDTQYF | many | TRBJ2-5 | - | TRBV19
TGCGCCAGCAGCTTGGGCGTACTCTCTGGGGCCAACGTCCTGACTTTC | CASSLGVLSGANVLTF | few | TRBJ2-6 | - | TRBV5-1
TGTGCCAGCAGCTCAGTAGGGGGGCAAACGCAGTATTTT | CASSSVGGQTQYF | many | TRBJ2-3 | - | TRBV9
TGCAGTGCTCTAGCGGGAGTCCGTGAAGAGACCCAGTACTTC | CSALAGVREETQYF | many | TRBJ2-5 | TRBD2 | TRBV20-1
TGTGCCAGCAGCCAACCGACAGGTCTAAGCGAGCAGTACTTC | CASSQPTGLSEQYF | few | TRBJ2-7 | - | TRBV7-9
TGTGCCAGCAGCTCCTCGGGGCTCGAGCAGTACTTC | CASSSSGLEQYF | few | TRBJ2-7 | - | TRBV7-9
TGCGCCAGCAGCCCTGGACAGGGGTCTTACAATGAGCAGTTCTTC | CASSPGQGSYNEQFF | many | TRBJ2-1 | TRBD1 | TRBV5-1
TGTGCCAGCAGCGATAGGATCCTAGCGGGAGCTCCCCTGCAAGAGACCCAGTACTTC | CASSDRILAGAPLQETQYF | many | TRBJ2-5 | TRBD2 | TRBV11-1
TGCAGTGCCTCCGGACTAGCGGGACCCGGGGATACGCAGTATTTT | CSASGLAGPGDTQYF | many | TRBJ2-3 | TRBD2 | TRBV20-1
TGCAGTGCTAGAGATCAGGACGGGCCAAGCACAGATACGCAGTATTTT | CSARDQDGPSTDTQYF | many | TRBJ2-3 | - | TRBV20-1
TGTGCCTGGAGTCGAGTGAACACTGAAGCTTTCTTT | CAWSRVNTEAFF | - | TRBJ1-1 | - | TRBV30
TGCGTCAGCAGCCAAGAGGCAAGCGGGAGGATGAGCGGCGGGGAGCTGTTTTTT | CVSSQEASGRMSGGELFF | - | TRBJ2-2 | TRBD2 | TRBV4-3
TGTGCCAGCAGAGAGGATTACAATGAGCAGTTCTTC | CASREDYNEQFF | many | TRBJ2-1 | - | TRBV2
TGTGCCAGCAGGGCCGGGAGCTCCATGAACACTGAAGCTTTCTTT | CASRAGSSMNTEAFF | many | TRBJ1-1 | - | TRBV11-2
TGTGCCAGCAGCCTCTTCGGACTAGCGGGAGGGGGGGAGACCCAGTACTTC | CASSLFGLAGGGETQYF | - | TRBJ2-5 | TRBD2 | TRBV7-2
TGCAGTGCTAGAGTTCCCCCTGGCGAGGGTGGCTACACCTTC | CSARVPPGEGGYTF | many | TRBJ1-2 | - | TRBV20-1
TGTGCCAGTAACCTGGCTAGCGGGAGGGCCGGTGAGCAGTTCTTC | CASNLASGRAGEQFF | many | TRBJ2-1 | TRBD2 | TRBV19
TGTGCCAGCAGTTATGGGGCTAGTTCAAACTACAATGAGCAGTTCTTC | CASSYGASSNYNEQFF | - | TRBJ2-1 | - | TRBV6-5
TGCGCCAGCAGCCAAGGGGACACTGAAGCTTTCTTT | CASSQGDTEAFF | many | TRBJ1-1 | - | TRBV4-3
TGTGCTAGTGGTTTGTCTCCCCCGCATGGCTACACCTTC | CASGLSPPHGYTF | many | TRBJ1-2 | - | TRBV12-5
TGTGCCTGGAGTTCAGGGGGCACTGAAGCTTTCTTT | CAWSSGGTEAFF | many | TRBJ1-1 | TRBD1 | TRBV30
TGTGCCAGCAGTCAACCGACAGCCAGATTAGATGGCTACACCTTC | CASSQPTARLDGYTF | few | TRBJ1-2 | - | TRBV28
TGCAGTGCTAGTCGGGCTAGCGGGATGTATGCGGAGCAGTTCTTC | CSASRASGMYAEQFF | many | TRBJ2-1 | TRBD2 | TRBV20-1